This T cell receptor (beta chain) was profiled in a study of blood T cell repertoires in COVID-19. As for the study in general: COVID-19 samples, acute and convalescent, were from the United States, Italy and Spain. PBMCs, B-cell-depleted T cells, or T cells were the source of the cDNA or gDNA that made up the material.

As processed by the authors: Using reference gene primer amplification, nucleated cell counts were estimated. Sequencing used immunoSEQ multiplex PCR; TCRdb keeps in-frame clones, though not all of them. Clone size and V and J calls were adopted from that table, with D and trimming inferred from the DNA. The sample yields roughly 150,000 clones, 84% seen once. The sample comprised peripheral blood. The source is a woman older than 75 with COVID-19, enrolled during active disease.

The CDR3 DNA reads as TGTGCCAGCTCTCAAACTACGGGACAGGGCCACGAGCAGTACTTC. This translates into CASSQTTGQGHEQYF. The rearrangement joins TRBV18 to TRBJ2-7; TRBD1 agrees at 9 bases. The V gene's germline CDR1 is KGHSH and CDR2 LQKENI. The CDR3 contains 15 residues. J gave up 5 bases and V 6 bases, and 11 bases lay outside the gene matches.